This TCR beta chain was identified during a study of PD-L1 blockade in urothelial cancer. CDR1 and CDR2 (germline): MNHEY, SMNVEV (reference sequence). This CDR3 contains 15 residues. V was clipped by 5 bases and J by 0 bases; unmatched bases: 6. The time point is: peripheral blood 6 weeks after treatment start. PCRs were each spiked with synthetic TCR analog templates. Sequencing was performed with immunoSEQ multiplex PCR; in TCRdb, only in-frame clones are kept and a portion is missing. The table lists about 76,000 clones, about 91% of them singletons. This clonotype originated in a woman aged 80 or over with urothelial cancer. Sequencing was performed on PBMCs, taken around atezolizumab (anti-PD-L1) treatment. This chain joins TRBV27 and TRBJ1-2; 7 nucleotides agree with TRBD1. In DNA form, the CDR3 reads TGTGCCAGCAGTCCCGGGACAGTCCCTAACTATGGCTACACCTTC. Its translation is CASSPGTVPNYGYTF.